The clone carrying this T cell receptor (beta chain) turned up a few times. Trimming took off 3 bases at V and 0 bases at J, with 12 bases between the two ends. Germline V gives CDR1 LNHDA, CDR2 SQIVND (reference sequence). The CDR3 consists of 15 residues. Stem cell-like memory, regulatory, central memory and naive CD4+ cells were sorted via CD45RO/CCR7/CD25/CD127/CD95/CD27. Sorting gave populations that all exceeded 98% purity. The whole isolated RNA underwent reverse transcription, so sequencing captured expressed TCRB transcripts. Method: immunoSEQ multiplex PCR; TCRdb's copy keeps in-frame clones and lacks some. The data show almost 350,000 clones, roughly 8% seen once. This specimen belongs to a study of beta chain features in type 1 diabetes. Looking at the study overall: Patients looked much like healthy donors when it came to age, gender and cell yields. Investigators examined 85 million to 110 million sorted cells across all samples.

The source material was central memory CD4+ T cells from blood. This rearrangement joins TRBV19 to TRBJ2-7; tentative D call: TRBD2 (6 bases). This clonotype was obtained from a woman in her late teens or twenties in good health. The CDR3 DNA sequence: TGTGCCAGTAGTATTGTCCTGGGACTCTCCTACGAGCAGTACTTC. Amino acid sequence: CASSIVLGLSYEQYF.